This TCR beta chain was retrieved from a study of blood T cell repertoires in COVID-19 (dated by TCRdb to the early 2020s). For context, the study as a whole: Samples covering the acute and convalescent phases of COVID-19 were provided by collaborators in the United States, Italy and Spain. The samples were drawn from the first 160 participants of the ongoing ImmuneRACE study and from 1,254 subjects provided by 6 global collaborators. The sample metadata nearly always contained a de-identified subject ID, COVID-19 status, age in years and sex. Deeply sampled blood TCRbeta repertoires from subjects exposed to, actively infected with, or recovered from COVID-19 were included in the dataset. The repertoires were released in a freely available public database intended as a resource for research on the immune response to SARS-CoV-2. Where available, HLA class I and class II types were obtained from metadata supplied by the sample provider rather than from assay-based typing. The material from the prospective study consisted of cDNA or gDNA derived from T cells, B-cell-depleted T cells, or PBMCs.

Whole blood was collected in K2EDTA tubes by collaborating institutions according to the institutions' own protocols. Collaborator samples were shipped for TCRbeta analysis as frozen whole blood, isolated PBMCs, or DNA extracted from either sample type. Sequences SGHVS (CDR1) and FNYEAQ (CDR2) are obtained from the germline V gene. The CDR3, cysteine through phenylalanine, is 14 amino acids long. The entry retains the CDR3 DNA only, 42 bases that are in frame from base 1. V lost 0 bases and J lost 4 bases; the stretch between them is 7 bases long. For this clone: Its antigen is currently not known. No much larger clone exists at a distance of one base, and base qualities are not known.

Study-wide findings and limitations: Clinical and demographic metadata were provided uncurated, with the amount varying by source and participant.

TCRbeta CDR3 regions were amplified from genomic DNA using the immunoSEQ Assay, a bias-controlled multiplex PCR. The paper's data handling went like this. The number of nucleated cells in each sample was estimated by amplification of reference gene primers within the assay. Sequence reads were collapsed and filtered to measure the absolute abundance of every unique TCRbeta CDR3 rearrangement. For each sample, productive Simpson clonality was calculated as the square root of Simpson's diversity index across productive rearrangements. The immuneACCESS repertoire file appears here via TCRdb, limited to in-frame rearrangements. These files lack a portion of the clones; in checked studies, under half of the deficit traces to unresolved V genes, and the cause of the others is not known. Clone size and the V and J calls come from that table; the DNA yielded D and trimming. This sample holds about 340,000 clones; 65% to 85% were observed only once. The ten largest account for around 3% of the sample.

The chain employs TRBV7-6 and TRBJ1-5, with no confident D gene call. This receptor was identified in a man aged 25-45 years with active or convalescent COVID-19. The sequencing input was peripheral blood. The base sequence is TGTGCCAGCAGCTTAGCGCTAGGTAATCAGCCCCAGCATTTT. Translated, it reads CASSLALGNQPQHF.